This T cell receptor (beta chain) was obtained from a study of shared clonotypes between healthy human individuals. Study outcomes and limitations: Inspection by rarefaction showed sorted-subset sequencing to be incomplete despite large depth.

CD45RA-negative memory and CD45RA+ naive subsets were split from the CD4+ cells. Regarding this clone: As yet, its antigen is unknown. At one end, the junction sequence differs from germline, possibly due to a read error.

Investigators spread the genomic DNA of each subset evenly over several immunoSEQ plates. Replicate PCRs run on sorted subsets employed approximately 180 ng DNA, 30,000 to 35,000 T cell genomes. Assay: immunoSEQ multiplex PCR; the TCRdb copy retains only in-frame clones and omits some. Of 2 million to 2.5 million clones in the sample, 85% to 95% are singletons; the top ten hold 0.37%. The CDR3 runs to 13 residues. The V gene's germline CDR1 is MDHEN and CDR2 SYDVKM. This rearrangement joins TRBV28 to TRBJ2-1; 11 nucleotides match TRBD2. The source is a young man in good health. Some clones in this sample may be carry-over from other donors' samples. Sequenced material: naive CD4+ T cells from PBMCs. Documented subset: CD45RA+ positively selected. This CDR3 is CASSGSGRADYIF. CDR3 DNA sequence: TGTGCCAGCAGCGGTAGCGGGAGGGCCGATTACATCTTC.